One sample yielded the 19 T cell receptor beta chains listed below, sequenced in a study of T cell responses to AZD1222 COVID-19 vaccine (dated by TCRdb to the early 2020s). The time point label for this specimen denotes: baseline before first vaccination. Libraries were prepared through the immunoSEQ multiplex PCR assay. The table comes from immuneACCESS by way of TCRdb, which keeps in-frame sequences with V and J called. Part of the clones is missing from these tables; in studies checked, under half for an unresolved V gene and the rest for unknown reasons. For this sample the table gives under 200,000 clones, of which about nine tenths were detected only once. Of the sample, about 1.6% falls within the top ten clones. Sequencing used peripheral blood, obtained on day 0 of AZD1222 vaccination. Receptors were obtained from an adult in good health.

The rearrangement uses TRBV29-1 and TRBJ2-2; perhaps D is TRBD1 or TRBD2 (5 bases each). There are 15 residues in the CDR3. Germline values: CDR1 SQVTM, CDR2 ANQGSEA. Deletions cut 5 bases from V and 4 bases from J, with 17 bases between. The CDR3 here is CSVRDGASGTGELFF. The CDR3 DNA reads as TGCAGCGTTCGGGACGGGGCCTCCGGCACCGGGGAGCTGTTTTTT.

The V call is TRBV4-2, the J call TRBJ2-1; TRBD2 might be the D (6 bases). CDR3 size: 18 residues. Germline CDR1 and CDR2: LGHNA and YNFKEQ. Between the trimmed V and J ends, which lost 1 base and 4 bases, there was a span of 20 bases. CDR3 bases: TGTGCCAGCAGCCAAGGGGCCGCGGGAAGGGAAGGGTACAATGAGCAGTTCTTC. Translation: CASSQGAAGREGYNEQFF.

This clone was detected once. The chain joins TRBV7-3 to TRBJ2-3; D perhaps matches TRBD2 (5 bases). This CDR3 has 14 residues. The V end was cut by 5 bases, the J end by 4 bases, with 13 bases between. Germline V CDR1 and CDR2: SGHTA, FQGTGA. The CDR3 sequence: CASSTRAASDTQYF. The CDR3 nucleotides read TGTGCCAGCAGCACTCGAGCGGCGTCAGATACGCAGTATTTT.

The rearrangement uses TRBV10-3 and TRBJ1-2; D is unclear. Deletions cut 2 bases from V and 0 bases from J, with 4 bases between. CDR1 and CDR2 (germline): ENHRY, SYGVKD. The CDR3 is 13 amino acids. The CDR3 bases are TGTGCCATCAGTGAGGGGGCTAACTATGGCTACACCTTC. Residues: CAISEGANYGYTF.

This sequence joins TRBV28 and TRBJ1-2; D may be TRBD1 (6 bases). Deletions cut 4 bases from V and 5 bases from J, with 14 bases between. The germline V gene encodes CDR1 MDHEN and CDR2 SYDVKM. The CDR3 runs to 14 residues. The CDR3 sequence: CASSSGQSLYGYTF. Written as DNA, the CDR3 is TGTGCCAGCAGTTCCGGACAGTCGCTATATGGCTACACCTTC.

This chain joins TRBV6-1 and TRBJ2-6, with D unresolved. Trimming took 3 bases from V and 1 from J, leaving 4 bases between them. The CDR3 contains 14 residues. Looked up from germline, CDR1 is MNHNS and CDR2 is SASEGT. Written as DNA, the CDR3 is TGTGCCAGCAGTGATCGTTCTGGGGCCAACGTCCTGACTTTC. It codes for CASSDRSGANVLTF.

This chain links TRBV5-1 with TRBJ1-2; possibly TRBD1 for D (5 bases). V lost 7 bases to trimming and J lost 6 bases, with 16 bases between them. The CDR3 totals 13 residues. Germline CDR1 is SGHRS and CDR2 is YFSETQ. The CDR3 DNA follows: TGCGCCAGCGGGTTGGGGACGTGGGATGGCTACACCTTC. Protein sequence: CASGLGTWDGYTF.

The rearrangement links TRBV7-9 to TRBJ2-3; the D gene is possibly TRBD2 (5 bases). The CDR3 runs 14 residues. Trimming cost V 2 bases and J 6 bases, with 12 bases left between them. Germline V gives CDR1 SEHNR, CDR2 FQNEAQ (reference sequence). The CDR3 loop is CASSLSGSGDTQYF. In DNA, the CDR3 is TGTGCCAGCAGCTTAAGTGGGAGCGGCGATACGCAGTATTTT.

This sequence joins TRBV28 and TRBJ1-2; the match to TRBD1 covers 8 bases. Trimming took 2 bases from V and 4 from J; bases not matched to a gene: 3. Germline values: CDR1 MDHEN, CDR2 SYDVKM. This CDR3 has 14 residues. The CDR3 DNA follows: TGTGCCAGCAGTTTAACAGGGGGGTTCTATGGCTACACCTTC. Translating gives CASSLTGGFYGYTF.

V gene TRBV9 combines with J gene TRBJ1-1; no clear D. CDR1 and CDR2 from the germline V gene are SGDLS and YYNGEE. The CDR3 extends over 15 amino acids. The V gene lost 1 base and the J gene lost 4 bases, with 14 bases spanning the gap. The CDR3 DNA sequence: TGTGCCAGCAGCGTATGGGGAGATGGTGGCACTGAAGCTTTCTTT. This sequence encodes CASSVWGDGGTEAFF.

The chain has TRBV5-1 and TRBJ2-7; D may correspond to TRBD1 or TRBD2 (5 bases each). Germline assignment: CDR1 SGHRS and CDR2 YFSETQ. The CDR3 is made up of 13 amino acids. V lost 5 bases to trimming and J lost 5 bases, with 14 bases between them. The CDR3 sequence: CASRTGTADEQYF. DNA for the CDR3: TGCGCCAGCAGAACCGGGACGGCGGACGAGCAGTACTTC.

This chain uses TRBV5-1 with TRBJ2-7; possibly TRBD1 for D (6 bases). Trimming removed 4 bases from V and 0 bases from J, with 11 bases in between. The CDR3 runs to 14 residues. Germline values: CDR1 SGHRS, CDR2 YFSETQ. The CDR3 DNA sequence: TGCGCCAGCAGCCCCGGACAGATCTCCTACGAGCAGTACTTC. This encodes CASSPGQISYEQYF.

This clone was counted a few times. V is TRBV14 and J is TRBJ1-1; D not certain. The CDR3 sequence is 12 residues long. Germline CDR1 and CDR2: SGHDN and FVKESK. The V and J ends lost 4 bases and 9 bases respectively, with 12 bases between them. CDR3 loop: CASSLDLNKAFF. The CDR3, as DNA: TGTGCCAGCAGCCTAGACCTCAATAAAGCTTTCTTT.

The chain links TRBV28 to TRBJ1-6, with D hard to call. V was shortened by 5 bases and J by 9 bases, with 14 bases between the two germline ends. There are 14 residues in the CDR3. The germline V gene has CDR1 MDHEN and CDR2 SYDVKM. The DNA of the CDR3 is TGTGCCAGCAGTATGGACCTTGCCGGTTCACCCCTCCACTTT. Encoded protein: CASSMDLAGSPLHF.

This chain uses TRBV12-5 with TRBJ1-5, with 10 bases aligning to TRBD1. The trim removed 4 bases at V and 3 bases at J, leaving 9 bases unmatched. This CDR3 comprises 17 residues. Looked up from germline, CDR1 is LGHNT and CDR2 is FRNRAP. The CDR3 loop is CASGSGDRGQINQPQHF. In DNA, the CDR3 is TGTGCTAGTGGTTCCGGGGACAGGGGTCAAATCAATCAGCCCCAGCATTTT.

In regard to this clone: Sequence at one end of the junction differs from germline and may be a read error. The chain employs TRBV5-4 and TRBJ1-1; 8 bases are shared with TRBD1. This CDR3 comprises 14 residues. The germline gives CDR1 SGHNT, CDR2 YYREEE (reference sequence). CDR3 residues: CASSLDRANTEAFF. CDR3 sequence (DNA): TGTGCCAGCAGTTTGGACAGGGCGAACACTGAAGCTTTCTTT.

The chain links TRBV27 to TRBJ2-1, with D maybe TRBD2 (5 bases). This CDR3 has 13 residues. Germline V gives CDR1 MNHEY, CDR2 SMNVEV (reference sequence). Trimming took 3 bases from V and 4 from J, leaving 7 bases between them. For the CDR3, the DNA is TGTGCCAGCAGTTTTAGGACTTACAATGAGCAGTTCTTC. The encoded protein is CASSFRTYNEQFF.

The chain has TRBV24-1 and TRBJ2-2, with 10 bases aligning to TRBD1. With 7 bases clipped from V and 6 bases from J, the junction kept 4 bases outside the gene matches. The germline gives CDR1 KGHDR, CDR2 SFDVKD. The CDR3 length is 14 residues. DNA of the CDR3: TGTGCCACCAGGGGACAGGGGTCCGCCGGGGAGCTGTTTTTT. Its protein is CATRGQGSAGELFF.

The V and J genes are TRBV5-6 and TRBJ2-7; D remains ambiguous. Germline lookup yields CDR1 SGHDT and CDR2 YYEEEE. The CDR3 extends over 13 amino acids. The V end lost 0 bases, the J end lost 4 bases, and 8 bases lay between the germline ends. CDR3 DNA: TGTGCCAGCAGCTTGGGGGGTAGATACGAGCAGTACTTC. It encodes CASSLGGRYEQYF.